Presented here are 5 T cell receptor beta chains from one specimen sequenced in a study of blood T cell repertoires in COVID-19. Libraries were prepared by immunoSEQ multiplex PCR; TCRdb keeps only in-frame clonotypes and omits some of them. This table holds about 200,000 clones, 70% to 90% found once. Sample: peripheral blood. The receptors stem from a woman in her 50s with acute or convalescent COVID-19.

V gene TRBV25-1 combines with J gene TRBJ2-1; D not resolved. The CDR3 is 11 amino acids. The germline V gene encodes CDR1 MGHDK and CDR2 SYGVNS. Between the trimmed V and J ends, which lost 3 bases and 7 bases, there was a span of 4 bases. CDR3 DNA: TGTGCCAGCAGTGAGAGGAATGAGCAGTTCTTC. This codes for CASSERNEQFF.

CDR3 in amino acids: CASSTGVDYGYTF. The DNA for the CDR3 is TGTGCCAGCAGTACAGGGGTAGACTATGGCTACACCTTC. This sequence joins TRBV12-3 or TRBV12-4 and TRBJ1-2; 7 nucleotides align to TRBD1. This CDR3 contains 13 residues. Trimming took 5 bases from V and 3 from J; bases not matched to a gene: 3.

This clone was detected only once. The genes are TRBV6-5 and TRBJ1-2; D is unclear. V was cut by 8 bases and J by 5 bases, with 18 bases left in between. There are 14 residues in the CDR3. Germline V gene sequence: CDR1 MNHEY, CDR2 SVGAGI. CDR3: CASLDGKRLYGYTF. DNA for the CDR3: TGTGCCAGCCTAGACGGTAAAAGGTTGTATGGCTACACCTTC.

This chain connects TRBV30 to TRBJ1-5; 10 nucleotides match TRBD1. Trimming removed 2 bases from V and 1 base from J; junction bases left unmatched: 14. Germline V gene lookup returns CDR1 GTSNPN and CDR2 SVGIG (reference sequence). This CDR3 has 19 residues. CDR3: CAWSPRPGTGARSNQPQHF. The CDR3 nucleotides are TGTGCCTGGAGTCCCCGGCCCGGGACAGGGGCTCGAAGCAATCAGCCCCAGCATTTT.

For the CDR3, the DNA is TGTGCCAGCAGTGGGAGACTAGCGGGGGGGAGCTCCTACGAGCAGTACTTC. Protein product: CASSGRLAGGSSYEQYF. This rearrangement joins TRBV6-1 to TRBJ2-7; 14 bases fit TRBD2. Trimming took 4 bases from V and 0 from J; bases not matched to a gene: 5. This CDR3 contains 17 residues. The germline gives CDR1 MNHNS, CDR2 SASEGT.